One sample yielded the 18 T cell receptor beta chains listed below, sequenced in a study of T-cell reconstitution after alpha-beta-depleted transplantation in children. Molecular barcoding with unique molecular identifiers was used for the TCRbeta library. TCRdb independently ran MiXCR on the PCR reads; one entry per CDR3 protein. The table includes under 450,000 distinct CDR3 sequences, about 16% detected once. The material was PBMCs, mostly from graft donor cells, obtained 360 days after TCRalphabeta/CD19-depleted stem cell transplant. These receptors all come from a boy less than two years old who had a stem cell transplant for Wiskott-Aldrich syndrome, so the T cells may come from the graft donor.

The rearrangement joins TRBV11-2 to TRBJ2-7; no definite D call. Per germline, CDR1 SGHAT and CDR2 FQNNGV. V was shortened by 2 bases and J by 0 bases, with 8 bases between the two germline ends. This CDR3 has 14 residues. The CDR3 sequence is CASSLFGLSYEQYF. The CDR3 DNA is TGTGCCAGCAGCTTATTTGGCCTCTCCTACGAGCAGTACTTC.

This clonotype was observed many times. CDR3 in amino acids: CASSLNLQKAFF. CDR3 sequence (DNA): TGTGCCAGCAGTTTAAATCTACAAAAAGCTTTCTTT. This chain connects TRBV12-3 or TRBV12-4 to TRBJ1-1, with D unresolved. Trimming took 2 bases from V and 9 from J, leaving 10 bases between them. This CDR3 spans 12 amino acids.

The chain's CDR3 is CSARDRLGYNEQFF. In DNA form, the CDR3 reads TGCAGTGCTAGAGATAGGCTGGGGTACAATGAGCAGTTCTTC. This rearrangement joins TRBV20-1 to TRBJ2-1; no clear D gene. Trimming removed 0 bases from V and 4 bases from J, with 10 bases in between. Germline CDR1 DFQATT, CDR2 SNEGSKA (reference sequence). The CDR3 is made up of 14 amino acids.

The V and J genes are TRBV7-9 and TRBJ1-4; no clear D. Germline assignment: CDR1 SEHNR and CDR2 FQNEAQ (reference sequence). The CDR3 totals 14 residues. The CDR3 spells CAWRGIATNEKLFF. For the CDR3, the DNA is TGTGCTTGGAGAGGGATTGCAACTAATGAAAAACTGTTTTTT.

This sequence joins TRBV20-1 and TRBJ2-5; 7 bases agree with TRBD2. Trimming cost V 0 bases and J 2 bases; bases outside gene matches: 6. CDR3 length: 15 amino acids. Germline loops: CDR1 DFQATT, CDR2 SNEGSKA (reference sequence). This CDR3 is CSARDLQRGQETQYF. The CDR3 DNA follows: TGCAGTGCTAGAGACCTGCAGCGGGGACAAGAGACCCAGTACTTC.

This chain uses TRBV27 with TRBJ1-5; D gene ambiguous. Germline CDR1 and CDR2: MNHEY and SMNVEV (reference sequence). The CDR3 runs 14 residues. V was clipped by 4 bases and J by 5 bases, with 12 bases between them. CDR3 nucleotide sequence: TGTGCCAGCAGTTCGAGGCAACACGATCAGCCCCAGCATTTT. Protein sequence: CASSSRQHDQPQHF.

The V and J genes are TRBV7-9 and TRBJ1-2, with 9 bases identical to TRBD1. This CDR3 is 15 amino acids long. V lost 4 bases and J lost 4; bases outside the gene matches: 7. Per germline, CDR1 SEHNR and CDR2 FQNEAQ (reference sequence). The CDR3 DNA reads TGTGCCAGCAGCTCGGGACAGGGACGGCGCTATGGCTACACCTTC. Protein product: CASSSGQGRRYGYTF.

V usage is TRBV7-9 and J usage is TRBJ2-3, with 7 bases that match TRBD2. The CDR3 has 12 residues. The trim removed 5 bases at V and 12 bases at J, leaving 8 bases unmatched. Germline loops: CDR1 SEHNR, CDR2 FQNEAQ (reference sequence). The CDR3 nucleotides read TGTGCCAGCAGCAGCTGGGGGGGACTACAGTATTTT. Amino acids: CASSSWGGLQYF.

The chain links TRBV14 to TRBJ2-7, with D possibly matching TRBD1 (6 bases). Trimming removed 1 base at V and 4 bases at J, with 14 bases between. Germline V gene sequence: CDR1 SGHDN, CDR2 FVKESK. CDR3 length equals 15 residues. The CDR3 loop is CASSQAPTGRYEQYF. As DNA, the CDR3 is TGTGCCAGCAGCCAAGCCCCGACAGGTCGGTACGAGCAGTACTTC.

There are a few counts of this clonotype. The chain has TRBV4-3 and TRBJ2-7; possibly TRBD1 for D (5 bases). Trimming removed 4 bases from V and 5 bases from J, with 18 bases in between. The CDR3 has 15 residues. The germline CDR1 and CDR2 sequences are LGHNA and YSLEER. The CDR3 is CASSRVKGPGHEQYF. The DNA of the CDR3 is TGCGCCAGCAGCCGTGTGAAGGGGCCCGGCCACGAGCAGTACTTC.

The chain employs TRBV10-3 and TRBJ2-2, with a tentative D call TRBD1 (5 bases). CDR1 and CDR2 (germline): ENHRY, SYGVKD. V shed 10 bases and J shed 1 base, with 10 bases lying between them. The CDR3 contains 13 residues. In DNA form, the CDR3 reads TGTGCCACTCTGACAGAGAACACCGGGGAGCTGTTTTTT. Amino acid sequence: CATLTENTGELFF.

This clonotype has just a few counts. CDR3: CASVGSSYNEQFF. Here the CDR3 DNA reads TGTGCCAGCGTGGGTTCCTCCTACAATGAGCAGTTCTTC. The rearrangement joins TRBV28 to TRBJ2-1; D is unresolved. Deletions cut 8 bases from V and 0 bases from J, with 8 bases between. Germline loops: CDR1 MDHEN, CDR2 SYDVKM. CDR3 length equals 13 residues.

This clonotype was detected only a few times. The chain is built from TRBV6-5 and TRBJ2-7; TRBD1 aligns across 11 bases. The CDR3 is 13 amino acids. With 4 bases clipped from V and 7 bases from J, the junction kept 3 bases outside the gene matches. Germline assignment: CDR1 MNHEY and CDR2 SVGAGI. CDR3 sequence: CASSSDRGREQYF. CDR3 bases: TGTGCCAGCAGTTCGGACAGGGGGCGGGAGCAGTACTTC.

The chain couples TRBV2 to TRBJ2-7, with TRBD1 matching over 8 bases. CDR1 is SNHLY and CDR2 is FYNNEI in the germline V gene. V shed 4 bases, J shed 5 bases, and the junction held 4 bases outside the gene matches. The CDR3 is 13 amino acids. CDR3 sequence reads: CASSGDRFHEQYF. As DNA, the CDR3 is TGTGCCAGCAGTGGGGACAGGTTCCACGAGCAGTACTTC.

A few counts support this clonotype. The CDR3 sequence: CSVARTSKETQYF. In DNA, the CDR3 is TGCAGCGTTGCTAGGACTAGCAAAGAGACCCAGTACTTC. The chain links TRBV29-1 to TRBJ2-5, with 8 bases fitting TRBD2. Germline values: CDR1 SQVTM, CDR2 ANQGSEA. J lost 3 bases, V lost 4 bases, and 4 bases had no gene match. The CDR3 contains 13 residues. Based on the CDR3 plus reference TRBV29-1 and TRBJ2-5, the full variable domain is SAVISQKPSRDICQRGTSLTIQCQVDSQVTMMFWYRQQPGQSLTLIATANQGSEATYESGFVIDKFPISRPNLTFSTLTVSNMSPEDSSIYLCSVARTSKETQYFGPGTRLLVL.

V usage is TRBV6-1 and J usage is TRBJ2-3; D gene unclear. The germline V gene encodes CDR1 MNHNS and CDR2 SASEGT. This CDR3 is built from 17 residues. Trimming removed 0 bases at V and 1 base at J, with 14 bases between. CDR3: CASSEAGAQLGTDTQYF. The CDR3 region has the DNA TGTGCCAGCAGTGAAGCTGGCGCCCAACTTGGCACAGATACGCAGTATTTT.

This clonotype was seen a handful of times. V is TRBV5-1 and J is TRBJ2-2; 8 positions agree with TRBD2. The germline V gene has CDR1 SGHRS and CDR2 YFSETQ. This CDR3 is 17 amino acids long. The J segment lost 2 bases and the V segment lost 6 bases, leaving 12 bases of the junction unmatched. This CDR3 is CASTKVVAGINTGELFF. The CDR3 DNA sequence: TGCGCCAGCACCAAGGTGGTAGCGGGAATTAACACCGGGGAGCTGTTTTTT.

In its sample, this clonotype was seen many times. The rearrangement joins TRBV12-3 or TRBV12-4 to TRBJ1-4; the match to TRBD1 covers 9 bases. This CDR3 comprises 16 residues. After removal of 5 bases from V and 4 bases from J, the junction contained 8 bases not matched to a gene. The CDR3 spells CASSRLPGQGNEKLFF. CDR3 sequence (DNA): TGTGCCAGCAGTCGTCTCCCGGGACAGGGTAATGAAAAACTGTTTTTT.